This TCR beta chain derives from a study of CD8+CD57+ T cells in acquired aplastic anemia (dated by TCRdb to the late 2010s). The study in broad terms: On average, sorted CD4+ and CD8+ cells yielded approximately 3 ug of extracted DNA, with a range of 0.2 to 27.4 ug. CD8+CD57+ expansion was defined as a frequency above the mean frequency observed in healthy subjects. What the work shows at the level of the full study, not this receptor alone: Patients and healthy controls showed no significant difference in CD8+ Simpson's diversity (P=0.060). Roughly 29 CD8+ CDR3 sequences were shared between patients and controls but appeared highly expressed in patients and within their immunodominant clones.

Ends trimmed: V by 1 base, J by 4 bases; bases unmatched to a gene: 7. Looking up the germline V gene yields CDR1 SGHDN and CDR2 FVKESK. The CDR3 runs 16 residues from the cysteine to the phenylalanine. Solely the CDR3 DNA is kept, with 48 bases framed from the first base. Genomic DNA was used as template for profiling of TCR beta VDJ combinations and CDR3 sequences. An Illumina HiSeq 2000 was used for TCR repertoire sequencing. In the paper's pipeline: Repertoires were assessed using TRBV/TRBJ rearrangement plots, CDR3 size and DJ length profiles, and Simpson's diversity index. The most abundant DNA sequence in the deep sequencing data was defined as the immunodominant clone. CDR3 amino acid sequences were screened for sharing across subjects and compared with published repertoires and the VDJdb database. TCRdb redid the processing of the public reads, applying fastp at Q25 and MiXCR, and retained in-frame beta chains. Merged by CDR3 protein, the rows form single entries marked with the most common genes and DNA. These V and J calls derive from TCRdb rather than the authors' analysis. This sample has hundreds of thousands of distinct CDR3 sequences in its table, and around 30% of those were observed once. The top ten constitute around 0.82% of the sample.

The table lists this clonotype with a few counts. No antigen is known for it. No much larger clone is present one base from it, and per-base qualities are unavailable. Patients chosen for sequencing had shown expansion of CD8+CD57+ cells by flow cytometry. Severe acquired aplastic anemia was diagnosed in all patients according to International Study of Aplastic Anemia and Agranulocytosis and Camitta criteria. At the time blood was sampled, none of the patients had received any therapy. In the study, sorted CD4+ and CD8+ blood T cells from patients with severe aplastic anemia and from healthy subjects underwent deep sequencing of TCR repertoires. Patients were enrolled under clinicaltrials.gov protocols 00001620, 01623167, 00001397, 00071045, 00081523 and 00961064 in the USA. Ficoll-Paque density gradient centrifugation was used to isolate peripheral blood mononuclear cells. Before DNA extraction, CD4+ and CD8+ T cells were sorted by FACS or by magnetic beads.

The receptor comes from a human donor with aplastic anemia. The chain employs TRBV14 and TRBJ2-3, with 8 central nucleotides matching TRBD1. Sequenced material: sorted CD4+, CD8+, or CD8+CD57+ T cells (not recorded which) from PBMCs. The CDR3 is CASSQVWTGSPDTQYF. Read as DNA, the sequence is TGTGCCAGCAGCCAAGTTTGGACAGGGTCGCCAGATACGCAGTATTTT.